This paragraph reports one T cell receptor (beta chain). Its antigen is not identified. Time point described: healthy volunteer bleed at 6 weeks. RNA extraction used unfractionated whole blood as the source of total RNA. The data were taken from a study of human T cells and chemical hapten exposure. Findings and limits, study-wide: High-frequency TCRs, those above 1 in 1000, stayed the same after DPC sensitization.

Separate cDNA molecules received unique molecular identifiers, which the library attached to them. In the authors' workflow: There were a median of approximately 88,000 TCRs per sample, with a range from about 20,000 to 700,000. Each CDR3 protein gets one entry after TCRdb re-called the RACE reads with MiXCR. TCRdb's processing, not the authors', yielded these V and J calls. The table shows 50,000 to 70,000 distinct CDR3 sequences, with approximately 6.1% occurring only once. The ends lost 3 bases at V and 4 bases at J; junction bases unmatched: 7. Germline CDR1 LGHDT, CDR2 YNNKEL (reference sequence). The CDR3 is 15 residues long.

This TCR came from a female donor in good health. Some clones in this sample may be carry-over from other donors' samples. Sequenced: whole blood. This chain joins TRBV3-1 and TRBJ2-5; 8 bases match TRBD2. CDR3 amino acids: CASSHRAGGGETQYF. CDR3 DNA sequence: TGTGCCAGCAGCCATCGGGCGGGGGGCGGAGAGACCCAGTACTTC.